A single sample is the source of the 10 T cell receptor beta chains below, sequenced in a study of T-cell memory formation after mild COVID-19. TCRdb reanalysed the 5' RACE reads using MiXCR and keeps one entry per CDR3 protein. The sample consists of around 390,000 distinct CDR3 sequences, approximately 15% of them appearing once. Material: PBMCs or a T cell subset sorted from them (not recorded which). These receptors came from a man aged 18 to 35 who had mild COVID-19 (a few samples of this study predate the infection). Cell type and time point are not known.

The gene calls are TRBV6-6 and TRBJ1-5; no clear D. Deletions cut 5 bases from V and 6 bases from J, with 23 bases between. CDR1 and CDR2 (germline): MNHNY, SVGAGI (reference sequence). There are 17 residues in the CDR3. The CDR3 nucleotides read TGTGCCAGCAGTAAGGACGGACTTACTTATGAGGGTCAGCCCCAGCATTTT. Protein sequence: CASSKDGLTYEGQPQHF.

The sample holds a few counts of this clonotype. Just one base apart from a much larger clone, this may be a read error. The CDR3 bases are TGTGCCAGCAGTAAAGGCACAGATACGCAGTATTTT. Protein: CASSKGTDTQYF. V gene TRBV7-2 combines with J gene TRBJ2-3; unclear D gene. Trimming took off 6 bases at V and 1 base at J, with 5 bases between the two ends. The CDR3 is 12 amino acids. The V gene's germline CDR1 is SGHTA and CDR2 FQGNSA.

The table lists this clonotype with a few counts. The rearrangement links TRBV10-3 to TRBJ2-7; D not resolved. The ends were cut back, 4 bases at V and 0 bases at J, with 16 bases in the middle. This CDR3 is built from 16 residues. Germline V CDR1 and CDR2: ENHRY, SYGVKD. The CDR3 coding sequence is TGTGCCATCAGTGGCCCCGGTCTTGGTGGCTCCTACGAGCAGTACTTC. Its translation: CAISGPGLGGSYEQYF.

The chain carries TRBV21-1 and TRBJ2-7; TRBD1, as called in the table, went unchecked against the DNA. TRBV21-1 is listed as a pseudogene. CDR3 length: 15 amino acids. CDR3 DNA sequence: TGTGCCAGCACCCTCTTCTGTCGGGGGGACCACGAGCAGTACGTC. Its protein is CASTLFCRGDHEQYV.

Here the CDR3 DNA reads TGTGCCAGCAGTTCTTTAAGGGGCATGAACACTGAAGCTTTCTTT. Amino acid sequence: CASSSLRGMNTEAFF. The genes are TRBV6-5 and TRBJ1-1, with D possibly being TRBD1 (5 bases). The V end lost 4 bases, the J end lost 0 bases, and 12 bases lay between the germline ends. The CDR3 extends over 15 amino acids. Germline V CDR1 and CDR2: MNHEY, SVGAGI.

This clonotype has a handful of counts. This rearrangement joins TRBV11-2 to TRBJ1-1, with TRBD1 matching 7 bases. Germline V CDR1 and CDR2: SGHAT, FQNNGV. Trimming removed 3 bases from V and 0 bases from J; junction bases left unmatched: 7. This CDR3 is built from 16 residues. CDR3 sequence reads: CASSFAGTVMNTEAFF. As DNA, the CDR3 is TGTGCCAGCAGCTTCGCCGGGACAGTTATGAACACTGAAGCTTTCTTT. Variable domain in full (rest from reference TRBV11-2 and TRBJ1-1): EAGVAQSPRYKIIEKRQSVAFWCNPISGHATLYWYQQILGQGPKLLIQFQNNGVVDDSQLPKDRFSAERLKGVDSTLKIQPAKLEDSAVYLCASSFAGTVMNTEAFFGQGTRLTVV.

The chain joins TRBV28 to TRBJ2-1, with 10 nucleotides matching TRBD1. Germline V gene lookup returns CDR1 MDHEN and CDR2 SYDVKM. CDR3 length: 15 residues. V lost 6 bases to trimming and J lost 7 bases; unmatched junction nucleotides: 9. The CDR3 sequence is CASSPTGTGANEQFF. CDR3 DNA: TGTGCCAGCAGCCCAACCGGGACAGGGGCTAATGAGCAGTTCTTC.

The chain combines TRBV6-5 with TRBJ2-1; 9 nucleotides match TRBD1. CDR1 and CDR2 from the germline V gene are MNHEY and SVGAGI. V was pared by 1 base and J by 8 bases, with 3 bases of the junction left unmatched. This CDR3 region has 14 residues. CDR3 DNA sequence: TGTGCCAGCAGTTACTTGGGACAGGGATATGAGCAGTTCTTC. Residues: CASSYLGQGYEQFF.

This clonotype showed up just a few times. J is TRBJ2-5 and V is TRBV11-2, with D possibly being TRBD1 or TRBD2 (6 bases each). With 1 base removed from V and 4 bases from J, the gap between germline ends came to 13 bases. Looked up from germline, CDR1 is SGHAT and CDR2 is FQNNGV. The CDR3 spans 15 residues. The chain's CDR3 is CASSLGWGALETQYF. The CDR3 coding sequence is TGTGCCAGCAGCTTAGGGTGGGGGGCTCTAGAGACCCAGTACTTC.

The CDR3 reads CASSLARWGISNQPQHF. CDR3 DNA sequence: TGTGCCAGCAGTTTAGCGCGTTGGGGAATAAGCAATCAGCCCCAGCATTTT. The V and J genes are TRBV12-3 or TRBV12-4 and TRBJ1-5; D is unresolved. The CDR3 spans 17 residues. V dropped 0 bases and J dropped 1 base, with 13 bases sitting between them.